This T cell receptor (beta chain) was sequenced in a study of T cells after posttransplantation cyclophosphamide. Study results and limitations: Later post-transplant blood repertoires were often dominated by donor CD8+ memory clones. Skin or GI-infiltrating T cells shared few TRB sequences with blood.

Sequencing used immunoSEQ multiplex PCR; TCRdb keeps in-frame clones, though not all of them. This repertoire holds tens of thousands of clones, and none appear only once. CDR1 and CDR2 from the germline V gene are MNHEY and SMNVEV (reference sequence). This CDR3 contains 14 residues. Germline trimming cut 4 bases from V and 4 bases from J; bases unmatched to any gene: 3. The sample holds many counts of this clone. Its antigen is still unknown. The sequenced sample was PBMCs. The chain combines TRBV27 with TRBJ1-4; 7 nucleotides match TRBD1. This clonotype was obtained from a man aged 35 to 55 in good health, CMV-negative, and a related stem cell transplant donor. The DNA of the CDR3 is TGTGCCAGCAGTTCCCGGGACAGTAATGAAAAACTGTTTTTT. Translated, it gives CASSSRDSNEKLFF. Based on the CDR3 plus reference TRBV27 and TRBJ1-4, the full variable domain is EAQVTQNPRYLITVTGKKLTVTCSQNMNHEYMSWYRQDPGLGLRQIYYSMNVEVTDKGDVPEGYKVSRKEKRNFPLILESPSPNQTSLYFCASSSRDSNEKLFFGSGTQLSVL.